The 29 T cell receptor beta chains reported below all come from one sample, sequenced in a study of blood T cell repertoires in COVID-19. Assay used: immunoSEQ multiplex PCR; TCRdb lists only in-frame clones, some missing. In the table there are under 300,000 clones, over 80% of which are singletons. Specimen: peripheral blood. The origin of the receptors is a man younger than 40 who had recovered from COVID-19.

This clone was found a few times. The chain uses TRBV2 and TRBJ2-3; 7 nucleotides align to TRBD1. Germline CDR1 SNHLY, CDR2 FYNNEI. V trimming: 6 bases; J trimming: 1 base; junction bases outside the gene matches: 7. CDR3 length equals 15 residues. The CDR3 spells CASSRDGQGTDTQYF. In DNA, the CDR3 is TGTGCCAGCAGCCGCGATGGACAGGGCACAGATACGCAGTATTTT.

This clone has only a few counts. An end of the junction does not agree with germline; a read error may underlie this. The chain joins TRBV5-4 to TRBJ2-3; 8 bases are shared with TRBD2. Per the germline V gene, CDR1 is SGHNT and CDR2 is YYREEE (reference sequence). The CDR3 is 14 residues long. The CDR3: CAGSRSGGVDTQYF. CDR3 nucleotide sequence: TGTGCCGGCAGCCGAAGCGGGGGAGTAGATACGCAGTATTTT.

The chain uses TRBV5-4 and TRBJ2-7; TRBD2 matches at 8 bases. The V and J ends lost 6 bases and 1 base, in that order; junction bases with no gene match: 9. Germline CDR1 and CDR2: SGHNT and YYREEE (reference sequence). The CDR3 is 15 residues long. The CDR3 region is CASNIAGSPSYEQYV. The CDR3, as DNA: TGTGCCAGCAACATAGCGGGAAGCCCGTCCTACGAGCAGTACGTC.

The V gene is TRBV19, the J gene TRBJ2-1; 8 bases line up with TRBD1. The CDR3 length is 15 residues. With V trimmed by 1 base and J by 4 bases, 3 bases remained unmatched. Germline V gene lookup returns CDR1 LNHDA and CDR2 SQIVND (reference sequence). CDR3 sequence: CASSIGRGPYNEQFF. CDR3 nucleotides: TGTGCCAGTAGTATAGGCAGGGGGCCTTACAATGAGCAGTTCTTC.

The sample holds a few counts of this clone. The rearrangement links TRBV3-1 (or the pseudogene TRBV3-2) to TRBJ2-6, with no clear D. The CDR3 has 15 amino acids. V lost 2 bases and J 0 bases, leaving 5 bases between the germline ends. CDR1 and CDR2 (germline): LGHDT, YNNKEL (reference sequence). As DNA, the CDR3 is TGTGCCAGCAGCCAAATGGCCTCTGGGGCCAACGTCCTGACTTTC. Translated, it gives CASSQMASGANVLTF.

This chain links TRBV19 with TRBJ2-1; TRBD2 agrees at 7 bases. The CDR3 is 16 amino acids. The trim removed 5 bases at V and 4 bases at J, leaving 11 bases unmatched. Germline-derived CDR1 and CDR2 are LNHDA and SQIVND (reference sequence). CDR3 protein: CASSGSGTYHYNEQFF. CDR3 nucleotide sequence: TGTGCCAGTAGTGGAAGCGGGACTTACCATTACAATGAGCAGTTCTTC.

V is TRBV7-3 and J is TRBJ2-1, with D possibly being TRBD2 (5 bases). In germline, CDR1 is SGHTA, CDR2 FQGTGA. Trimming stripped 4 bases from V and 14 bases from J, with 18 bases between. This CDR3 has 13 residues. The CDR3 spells CASSSRTSVGEFF. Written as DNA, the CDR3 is TGTGCCAGCAGCTCGCGGACCTCTGTGGGAGAGTTCTTC.

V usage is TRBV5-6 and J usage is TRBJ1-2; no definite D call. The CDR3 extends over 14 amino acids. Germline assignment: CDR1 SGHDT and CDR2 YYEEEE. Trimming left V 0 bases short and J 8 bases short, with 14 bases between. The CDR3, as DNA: TGTGCCAGCAGCTTGGGAGACACACCTGGGGGCTACACCTTC. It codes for CASSLGDTPGGYTF.

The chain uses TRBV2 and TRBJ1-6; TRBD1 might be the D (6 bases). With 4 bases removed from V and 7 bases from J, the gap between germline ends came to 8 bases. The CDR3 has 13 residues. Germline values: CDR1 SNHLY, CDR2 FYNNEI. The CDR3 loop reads CASSGGPNSPLHF. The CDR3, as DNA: TGTGCCAGCAGTGGGGGGCCAAATTCACCCCTCCACTTT.

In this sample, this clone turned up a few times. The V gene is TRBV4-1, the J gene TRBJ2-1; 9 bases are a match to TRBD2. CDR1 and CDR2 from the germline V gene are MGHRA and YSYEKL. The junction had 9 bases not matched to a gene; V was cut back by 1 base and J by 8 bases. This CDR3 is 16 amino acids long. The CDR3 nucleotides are TGCGCCAGCAGCCAAGGACGGGCGGGGGGGCTGCATGAGCAGTTCTTC. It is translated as CASSQGRAGGLHEQFF.

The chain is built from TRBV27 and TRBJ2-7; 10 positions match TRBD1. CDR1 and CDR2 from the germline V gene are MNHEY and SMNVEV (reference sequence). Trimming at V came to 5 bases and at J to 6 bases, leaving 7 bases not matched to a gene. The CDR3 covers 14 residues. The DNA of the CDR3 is TGTGCCAGCAGTCATGACAGGGGGCGCGGCGAGCAGTACTTC. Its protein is CASSHDRGRGEQYF.

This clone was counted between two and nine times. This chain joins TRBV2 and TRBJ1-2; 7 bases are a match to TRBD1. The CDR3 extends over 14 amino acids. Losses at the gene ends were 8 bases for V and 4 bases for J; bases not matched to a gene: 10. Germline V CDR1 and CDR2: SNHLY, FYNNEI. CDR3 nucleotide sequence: TGTGCCAGCTCGATAACAGGGGTTGGCTATGGCTACACCTTC. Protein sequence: CASSITGVGYGYTF.

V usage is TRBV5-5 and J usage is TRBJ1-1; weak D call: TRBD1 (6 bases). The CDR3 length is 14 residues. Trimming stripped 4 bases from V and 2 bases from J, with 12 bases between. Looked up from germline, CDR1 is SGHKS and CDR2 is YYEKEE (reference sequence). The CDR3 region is CASSAGTPNTEAFF. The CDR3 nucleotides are TGTGCCAGCAGCGCCGGGACACCAAACACTGAAGCTTTCTTT. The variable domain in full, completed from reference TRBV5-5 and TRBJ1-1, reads DAGVTQSPTHLIKTRGQQVTLRCSPISGHKSVSWYQQVLGQGPQFIFQYYEKEERGRGNFPDRFSARQFPNYSSELNVNALLLGDSALYLCASSAGTPNTEAFFGQGTRLTVV.

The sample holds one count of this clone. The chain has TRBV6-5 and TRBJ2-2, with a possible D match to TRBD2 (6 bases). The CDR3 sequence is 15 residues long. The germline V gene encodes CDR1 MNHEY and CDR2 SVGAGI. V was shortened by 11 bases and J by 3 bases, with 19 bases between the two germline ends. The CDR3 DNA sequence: TGTGCCTTCGGCGGGGTGGCCTCGGACACCGGGGAGCTGTTTTTT. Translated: CAFGGVASDTGELFF.

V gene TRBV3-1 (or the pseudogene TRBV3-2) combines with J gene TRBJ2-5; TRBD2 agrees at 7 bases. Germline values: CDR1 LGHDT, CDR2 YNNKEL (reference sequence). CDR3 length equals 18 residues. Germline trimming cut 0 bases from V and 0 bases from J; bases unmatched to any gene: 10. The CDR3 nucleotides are TGTGCCAGCAGCCAAGATAGGGGCGGGGGAAAGTACCAAGAGACCCAGTACTTC. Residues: CASSQDRGGGKYQETQYF.

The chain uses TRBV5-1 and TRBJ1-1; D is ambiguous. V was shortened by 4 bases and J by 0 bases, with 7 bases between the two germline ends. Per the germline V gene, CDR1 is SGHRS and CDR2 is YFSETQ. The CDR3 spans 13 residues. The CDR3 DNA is TGCGCCAGCAGCCCCCAGATGAACACTGAAGCTTTCTTT. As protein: CASSPQMNTEAFF.

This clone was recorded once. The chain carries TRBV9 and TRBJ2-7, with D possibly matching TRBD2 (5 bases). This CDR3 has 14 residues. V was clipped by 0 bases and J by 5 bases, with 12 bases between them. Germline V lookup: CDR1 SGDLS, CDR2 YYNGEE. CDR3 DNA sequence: TGTGCCAGCAGCGTAGGGTCCACGAGGGACGAGCAGTACTTC. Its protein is CASSVGSTRDEQYF. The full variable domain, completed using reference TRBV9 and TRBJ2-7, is DSGVTQTPKHLITATGQRVTLRCSPRSGDLSVYWYQQSLDQGLQFLIQYYNGEERAKGNILERFSAQQFPDLHSELNLSSLELGDSALYFCASSVGSTRDEQYFGPGTRLTVT.

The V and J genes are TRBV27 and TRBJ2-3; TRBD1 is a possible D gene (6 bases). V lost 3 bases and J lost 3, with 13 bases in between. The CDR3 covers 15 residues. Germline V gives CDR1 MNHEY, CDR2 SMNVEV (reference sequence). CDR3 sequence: CASSFYREGTDTQYF. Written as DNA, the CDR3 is TGTGCCAGCAGTTTCTACAGGGAAGGGACAGATACGCAGTATTTT.

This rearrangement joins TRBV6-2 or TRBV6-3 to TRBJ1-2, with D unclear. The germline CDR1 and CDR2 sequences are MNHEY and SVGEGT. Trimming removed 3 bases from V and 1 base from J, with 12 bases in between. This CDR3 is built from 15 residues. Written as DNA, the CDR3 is TGTGCCAGCAGTTATTCCCAGACTCTTAACTATGGCTACACCTTC. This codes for CASSYSQTLNYGYTF.

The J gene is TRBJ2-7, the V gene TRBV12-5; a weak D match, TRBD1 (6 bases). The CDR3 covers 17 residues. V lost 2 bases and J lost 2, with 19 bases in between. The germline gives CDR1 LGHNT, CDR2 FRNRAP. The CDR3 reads CASGLRTLSGQAYEQYV. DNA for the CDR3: TGTGCTAGTGGTTTGAGAACTTTATCGGGACAAGCCTACGAGCAGTACGTC.

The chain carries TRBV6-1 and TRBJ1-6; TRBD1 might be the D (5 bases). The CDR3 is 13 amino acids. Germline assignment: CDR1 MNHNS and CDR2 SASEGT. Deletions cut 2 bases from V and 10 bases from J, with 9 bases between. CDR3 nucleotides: TGTGCCAGCAGTGAATTACAGGTATCACCCCTCCACTTT. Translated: CASSELQVSPLHF.

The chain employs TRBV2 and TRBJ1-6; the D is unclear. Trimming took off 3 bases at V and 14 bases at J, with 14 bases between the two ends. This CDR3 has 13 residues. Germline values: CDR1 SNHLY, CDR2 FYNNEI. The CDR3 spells CASSESREVALHF. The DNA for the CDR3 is TGTGCCAGCAGTGAGTCTAGGGAGGTGGCCCTCCACTTT.

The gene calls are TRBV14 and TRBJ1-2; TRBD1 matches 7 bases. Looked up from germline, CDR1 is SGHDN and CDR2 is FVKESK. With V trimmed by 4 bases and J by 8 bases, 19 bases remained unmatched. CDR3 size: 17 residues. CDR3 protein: CASSRYSNLDRAGGYTF. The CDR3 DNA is TGTGCCAGCAGCCGATACTCCAATCTTGACAGGGCGGGAGGCTACACCTTC.

CDR3 nucleotides: TGCGCCAGCAGCTTGGAGGGACAGCCCGCCACTGAAGCTTTCTTT. Amino acids: CASSLEGQPATEAFF. The chain couples TRBV5-1 to TRBJ1-1, with 7 bases identical to TRBD1. Germline values: CDR1 SGHRS, CDR2 YFSETQ. V shed 0 bases, J shed 4 bases, and the junction held 6 bases outside the gene matches. The CDR3 has 15 amino acids. Full variable domain (remainder filled in from reference TRBV5-1 and TRBJ1-1): KAGVTQTPRYLIKTRGQQVTLSCSPISGHRSVSWYQQTPGQGLQFLFEYFSETQRNKGNFPGRFSGRQFSNSRSEMNVSTLELGDSALYLCASSLEGQPATEAFFGQGTRLTVV.

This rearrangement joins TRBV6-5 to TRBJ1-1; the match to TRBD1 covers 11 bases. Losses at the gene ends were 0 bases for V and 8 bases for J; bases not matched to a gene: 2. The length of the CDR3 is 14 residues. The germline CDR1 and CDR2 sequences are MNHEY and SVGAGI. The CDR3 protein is CASSYSRDRGEAFF. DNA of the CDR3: TGTGCCAGCAGTTACTCCAGGGACAGGGGGGAAGCTTTCTTT.

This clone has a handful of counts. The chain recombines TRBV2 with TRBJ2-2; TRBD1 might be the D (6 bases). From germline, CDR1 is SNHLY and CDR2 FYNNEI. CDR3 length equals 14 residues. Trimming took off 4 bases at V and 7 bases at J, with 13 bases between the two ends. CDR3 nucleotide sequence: TGTGCCAGCAGTGCCAGGGGTGGCGGCGGGGAGCTGTTTTTT. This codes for CASSARGGGGELFF.

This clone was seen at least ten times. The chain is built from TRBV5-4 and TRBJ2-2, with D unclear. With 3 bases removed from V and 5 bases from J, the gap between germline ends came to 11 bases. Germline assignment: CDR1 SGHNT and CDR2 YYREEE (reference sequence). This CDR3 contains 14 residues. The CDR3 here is CASSSPYGTGELFF. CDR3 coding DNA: TGTGCCAGCAGCTCACCCTACGGGACCGGGGAGCTGTTTTTT.

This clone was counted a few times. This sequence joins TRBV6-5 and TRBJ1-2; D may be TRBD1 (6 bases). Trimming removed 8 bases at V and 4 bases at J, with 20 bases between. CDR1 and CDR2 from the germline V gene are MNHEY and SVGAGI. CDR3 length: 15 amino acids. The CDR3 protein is CASGERTAYSYGYTF. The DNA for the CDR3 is TGTGCCAGCGGAGAGAGGACAGCATATTCCTATGGCTACACCTTC.

The CDR3 sequence: CASSQETGGDGTQYF. The DNA for the CDR3 is TGCGCCAGCAGCCAAGAGACAGGGGGCGACGGGACCCAGTACTTC. The genes are TRBV4-1 and TRBJ2-5; TRBD1 aligns across 10 bases. The CDR3 consists of 15 residues. Looked up from germline, CDR1 is MGHRA and CDR2 is YSYEKL. V lost 0 bases to trimming and J lost 7 bases; unmatched junction nucleotides: 5.